This section outlines one T cell receptor beta chain sequence together with its context. Produced via immunoSEQ multiplex PCR; TCRdb's table is partial and in-frame only. Among 45,000 to 60,000 clones listed, 75% to 95% were seen once. The sample originates from a study of early stage breast cancer tumors. Germline CDR1 is LNHDA and CDR2 is SQIVND (reference sequence). Trimming at V came to 5 bases and at J to 4 bases, leaving 23 bases not matched to a gene. The CDR3 covers 19 residues. The specimen sequenced was blood. This chain connects TRBV19 to TRBJ2-7; 7 bases map to TRBD2. The source is a person aged 65 to 79 with breast cancer. The CDR3: CASSFNYSVAGWVTYEQYF. The CDR3 DNA follows: TGTGCCAGTAGTTTCAATTATAGCGTAGCGGGTTGGGTGACTTACGAGCAGTACTTC.